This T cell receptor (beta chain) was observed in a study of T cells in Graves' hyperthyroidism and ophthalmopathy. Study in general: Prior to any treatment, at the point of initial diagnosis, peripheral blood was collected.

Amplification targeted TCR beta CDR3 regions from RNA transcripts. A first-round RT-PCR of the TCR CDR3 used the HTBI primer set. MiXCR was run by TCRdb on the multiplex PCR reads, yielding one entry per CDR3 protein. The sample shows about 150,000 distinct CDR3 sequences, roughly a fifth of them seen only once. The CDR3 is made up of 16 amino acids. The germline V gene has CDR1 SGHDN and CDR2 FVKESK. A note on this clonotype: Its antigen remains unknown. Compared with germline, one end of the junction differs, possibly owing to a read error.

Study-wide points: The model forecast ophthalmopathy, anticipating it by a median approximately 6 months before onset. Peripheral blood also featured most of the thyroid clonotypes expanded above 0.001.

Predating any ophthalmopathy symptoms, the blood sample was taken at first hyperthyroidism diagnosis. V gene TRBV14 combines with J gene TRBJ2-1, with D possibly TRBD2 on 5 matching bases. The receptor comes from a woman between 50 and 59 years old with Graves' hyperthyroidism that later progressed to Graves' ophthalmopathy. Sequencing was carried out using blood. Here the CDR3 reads CASSRLTGSSHNEQFF. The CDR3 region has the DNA TGTGCCAGCAGCCGTTTGACTGGGAGCTCCCACAATGAGCAGTTCTTC.